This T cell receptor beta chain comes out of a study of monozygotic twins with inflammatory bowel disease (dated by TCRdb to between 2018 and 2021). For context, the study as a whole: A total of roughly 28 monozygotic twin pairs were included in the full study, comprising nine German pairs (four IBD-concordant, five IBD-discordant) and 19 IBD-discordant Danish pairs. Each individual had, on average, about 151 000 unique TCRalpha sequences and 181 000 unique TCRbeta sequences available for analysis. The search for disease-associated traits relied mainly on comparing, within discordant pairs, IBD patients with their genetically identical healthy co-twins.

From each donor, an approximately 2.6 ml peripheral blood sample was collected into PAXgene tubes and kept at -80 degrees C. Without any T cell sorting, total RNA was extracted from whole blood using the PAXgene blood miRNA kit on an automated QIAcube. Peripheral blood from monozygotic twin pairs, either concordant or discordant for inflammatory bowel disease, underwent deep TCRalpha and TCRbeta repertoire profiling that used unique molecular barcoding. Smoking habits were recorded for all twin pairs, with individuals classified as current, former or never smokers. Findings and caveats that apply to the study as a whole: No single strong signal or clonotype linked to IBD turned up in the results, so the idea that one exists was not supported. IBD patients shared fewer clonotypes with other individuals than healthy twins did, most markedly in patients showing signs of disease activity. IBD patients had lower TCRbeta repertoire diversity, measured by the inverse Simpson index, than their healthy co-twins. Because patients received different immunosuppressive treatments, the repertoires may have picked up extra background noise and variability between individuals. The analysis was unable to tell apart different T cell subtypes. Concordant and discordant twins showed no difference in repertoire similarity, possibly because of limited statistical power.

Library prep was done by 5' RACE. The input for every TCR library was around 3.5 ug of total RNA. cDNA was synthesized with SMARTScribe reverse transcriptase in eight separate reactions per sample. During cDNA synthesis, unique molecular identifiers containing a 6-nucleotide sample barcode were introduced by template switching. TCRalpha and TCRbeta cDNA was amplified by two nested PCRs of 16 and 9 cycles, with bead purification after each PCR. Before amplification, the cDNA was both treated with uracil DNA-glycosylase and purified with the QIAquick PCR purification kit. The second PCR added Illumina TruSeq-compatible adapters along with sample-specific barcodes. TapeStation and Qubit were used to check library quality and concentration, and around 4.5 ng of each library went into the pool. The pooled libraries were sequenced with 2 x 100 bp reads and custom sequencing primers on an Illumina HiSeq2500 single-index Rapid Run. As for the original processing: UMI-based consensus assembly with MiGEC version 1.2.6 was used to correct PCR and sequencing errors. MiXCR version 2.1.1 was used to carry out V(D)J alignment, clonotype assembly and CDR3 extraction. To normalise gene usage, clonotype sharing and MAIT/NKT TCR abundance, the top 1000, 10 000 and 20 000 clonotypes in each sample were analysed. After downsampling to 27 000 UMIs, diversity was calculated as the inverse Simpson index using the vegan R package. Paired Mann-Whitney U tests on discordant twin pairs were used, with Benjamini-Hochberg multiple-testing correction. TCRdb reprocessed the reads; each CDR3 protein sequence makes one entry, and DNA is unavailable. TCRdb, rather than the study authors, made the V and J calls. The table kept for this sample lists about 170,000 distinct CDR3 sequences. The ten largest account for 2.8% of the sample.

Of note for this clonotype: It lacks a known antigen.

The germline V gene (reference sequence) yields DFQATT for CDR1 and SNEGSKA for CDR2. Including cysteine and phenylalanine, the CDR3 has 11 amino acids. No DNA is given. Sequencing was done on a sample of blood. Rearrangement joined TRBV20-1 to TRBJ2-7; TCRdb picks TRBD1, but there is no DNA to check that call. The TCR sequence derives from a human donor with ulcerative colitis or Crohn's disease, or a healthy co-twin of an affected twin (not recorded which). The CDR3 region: CSADDRAEQYF.